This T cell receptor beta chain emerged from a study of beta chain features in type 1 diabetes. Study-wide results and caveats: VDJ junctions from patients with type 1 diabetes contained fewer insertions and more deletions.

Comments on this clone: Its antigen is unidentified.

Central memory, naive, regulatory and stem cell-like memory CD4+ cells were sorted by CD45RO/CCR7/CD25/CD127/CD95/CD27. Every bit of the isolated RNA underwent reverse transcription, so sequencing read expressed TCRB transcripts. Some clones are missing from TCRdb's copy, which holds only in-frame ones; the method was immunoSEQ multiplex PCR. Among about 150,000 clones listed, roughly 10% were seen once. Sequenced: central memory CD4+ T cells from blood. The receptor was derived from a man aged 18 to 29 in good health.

CDR3 loop: CAWRWGHYNSPLHF. CDR3 DNA: TGTGCCTGGAGGTGGGGACACTATAATTCACCCCTCCACTTT. This chain joins TRBV30 and TRBJ1-6, with D possibly matching TRBD1 (6 bases). Germline-derived CDR1 and CDR2 are GTSNPN and SVGIG (reference sequence). V was pared by 3 bases and J by 3 bases, with 9 bases between. This CDR3 region has 14 residues.